The clone carrying this T cell receptor (beta chain) is medium-sized (0.01 to 0.1%) within its sample. This sample was taken from a study of OX40 agonist ivuxolimab in advanced cancers. Background on the study: Melanoma, hepatocellular carcinoma, head and neck or renal cell cancer occurred in dose-escalation patients. A mean age of about 59 years, range roughly 20 to 85, was recorded, and 82.7% were male.

Only in-frame clones appear in the TCRdb table, and some are missing; sequencing was by immunoSEQ multiplex PCR. The sample includes 45,000 to 60,000 clones, roughly 80% of them seen just once. The starting material was CD4+ or CD8+ T cells sorted from blood, obtained in a trial of the OX40 agonist ivuxolimab. The sequence was collected from an adult with an advanced solid tumor such as melanoma, head and neck, liver or kidney cancer.

CDR3 bases: TGTGCCAGCAGCCAAGTGGATGTGATGAGCGGGAGGGTGCCGCAGTACTTC. Translated, it gives CASSQVDVMSGRVPQYF. This chain uses TRBV4-2 with TRBJ2-7, with 10 bases lining up with TRBD2. CDR3 length: 17 residues. The germline V gene has CDR1 LGHNA and CDR2 YNFKEQ. V gave up 1 base and J gave up 9 bases; unmatched junction bases: 15.